The source of this T cell receptor (beta chain) is a study of blood T cell repertoires in COVID-19. On the study more broadly: Spain, Italy and the United States supplied samples that represented acute and convalescent COVID-19.

Produced via immunoSEQ multiplex PCR; TCRdb's table is partial and in-frame only. The sample holds 60,000 to 75,000 clones, around 86% seen once. CDR3 length: 13 residues. This sequence was found in a man between 45 and 60 years old with active COVID-19. Source material: peripheral blood. The genes are TRBV21-1 and TRBJ2-3; whether TRBD2, the table's D call, matches the DNA was not checked. TRBV21-1 is tagged as a pseudogene. CDR3: CASRREGRHTQYF. In nucleotides, the CDR3 is TGTGCCAGCAGAAGAGAGGGGAGGCATACGCAGTATTTT.